Below, 31 T cell receptor beta chains from the same sample are listed, as sequenced in a study of early T cells in non-severe SARS-CoV-2 infection. One entry per CDR3 protein, called by TCRdb with MiXCR from the 5' RACE reads. The table shows 60,000 to 75,000 distinct CDR3 sequences, with roughly an eighth occurring only once. The sequenced sample was whole blood. Receptors were obtained from an adult who was a healthcare worker with PCR-confirmed SARS-CoV-2 infection or an uninfected control (not recorded which).

Many counts were recorded for this clonotype. This chain uses TRBV14 with TRBJ2-3, with a tentative D call TRBD1 (6 bases). The CDR3 has 14 residues. V shed 5 bases and J shed 3 bases, with 12 bases lying between them. The germline V gene encodes CDR1 SGHDN and CDR2 FVKESK. DNA for the CDR3: TGTGCCAGCAGCTACAGGGTCAGAACAGATACGCAGTATTTT. Protein: CASSYRVRTDTQYF.

This clonotype was recorded a few times. The chain is built from TRBV11-2 and TRBJ2-1; 14 positions match TRBD2. Germline V lookup: CDR1 SGHAT, CDR2 FQNNGV. The CDR3 length is 18 residues. Trimming cost V 5 bases and J 0 bases; bases outside gene matches: 6. The CDR3 protein is CASSLRLAGGVSYNEQFF. The CDR3 DNA reads TGTGCCAGCAGCCTCCGACTAGCGGGGGGGGTCTCCTACAATGAGCAGTTCTTC.

This rearrangement joins TRBV5-1 to TRBJ1-1; 9 bases align to TRBD1. This CDR3 comprises 13 residues. Germline-derived CDR1 and CDR2 are SGHRS and YFSETQ. J gave up 6 bases and V 4 bases, and 4 bases lay outside the gene matches. In DNA, the CDR3 is TGCGCCAGCAGCGGGACAGGGAGGTCTGAAGCTTTCTTT. This encodes CASSGTGRSEAFF.

The chain links TRBV13 to TRBJ2-5; D perhaps matches TRBD1 (5 bases). Looked up from germline, CDR1 is PRHDT and CDR2 is FYEKMQ (reference sequence). Trimming cost V 4 bases and J 5 bases, with 20 bases left between them. There are 16 residues in the CDR3. CDR3 DNA sequence: TGTGCCAGCAGCTCCCCCGGATCCTCCAAGGGGGAGACCCAGTACTTC. As protein: CASSSPGSSKGETQYF.

The chain uses TRBV5-1 and TRBJ2-7; 9 nucleotides agree with TRBD2. V lost 4 bases, J lost 3 bases, and 8 bases stayed unmatched. The length of the CDR3 is 15 residues. Germline-derived CDR1 and CDR2 are SGHRS and YFSETQ. CDR3 in DNA: TGCGCCAGCAGCCCAGCCGGCGGGAGGGACTACGAGCAGTACTTC. Protein product: CASSPAGGRDYEQYF.

This clonotype was seen only a few times. The V gene is TRBV9, the J gene TRBJ1-1; a possible D gene is TRBD1 (5 bases). The CDR3 length is 14 residues. Germline values: CDR1 SGDLS, CDR2 YYNGEE. V lost 6 bases to trimming and J lost 1 base, with 13 bases between them. The CDR3 sequence: CASTPGQGNTEAFF. The DNA of the CDR3 is TGTGCCAGCACCCCCGGGCAGGGGAACACTGAAGCTTTCTTT.

The V and J genes are TRBV20-1 and TRBJ2-7, with D maybe TRBD2 (5 bases). V was clipped by 3 bases and J by 6 bases, with 18 bases between them. The CDR3 has 14 amino acids. CDR1 and CDR2 from the germline V gene are DFQATT and SNEGSKA (reference sequence). This chain's CDR3 is CSARSASSRSEQYF. The CDR3 nucleotides are TGCAGTGCTAGGTCCGCTAGCAGCCGCAGCGAGCAGTACTTC.

This clonotype was observed a few times. V and J are TRBV5-3 and TRBJ2-7; 9 positions match TRBD1. TRBV5-3 is an ORF, with its function uncertain. The V and J ends lost 4 bases and 6 bases, in that order; junction bases with no gene match: 8. This CDR3 spans 14 amino acids. The CDR3 is CARSMGQGPCEQYF. DNA of the CDR3: TGTGCCAGAAGCATGGGACAGGGTCCGTGCGAGCAGTACTTC.

Ten or more counts support this clonotype. The chain has TRBV11-2 and TRBJ2-6; 14 bases agree with TRBD2. With V trimmed by 4 bases and J by 1 base, 6 bases remained unmatched. The germline V gene encodes CDR1 SGHAT and CDR2 FQNNGV. This CDR3 is built from 19 residues. The chain's CDR3 is CASSSGTSGSRSGANVLTF. In DNA form, the CDR3 reads TGTGCCAGCAGCTCCGGGACTAGCGGGAGTCGATCTGGGGCCAACGTCCTGACTTTC.

This clonotype came up a few times. This chain links TRBV7-8 with TRBJ2-5; possible D gene TRBD1, 6 bases. V lost 3 bases and J lost 4, with 9 bases in between. CDR3 size: 13 residues. Germline lookup yields CDR1 SGHVS and CDR2 FQNEAQ. The CDR3 protein is CASSFQGRETQYF. DNA of the CDR3: TGTGCCAGCAGCTTCCAGGGGAGAGAGACCCAGTACTTC.

In its sample, this clonotype was seen many times. The V call is TRBV7-8, the J call TRBJ1-1; maybe TRBD1 (6 bases). This CDR3 is built from 15 residues. Between the trimmed V and J ends, which lost 5 bases and 2 bases, there was a span of 15 bases. Germline V CDR1 and CDR2: SGHVS, FQNEAQ. Here the CDR3 reads CASSPLRGGNTEAFF. As DNA, the CDR3 is TGTGCCAGCAGCCCACTCCGAGGGGGTAACACTGAAGCTTTCTTT.

This clonotype came up many times. This chain connects TRBV5-1 to TRBJ2-1; maybe TRBD1 (5 bases). This CDR3 has 15 amino acids. Germline V gene data show CDR1 as SGHRS and CDR2 as YFSETQ. Trimming took off 2 bases at V and 0 bases at J, with 9 bases between the two ends. The DNA for the CDR3 is TGCGCCAGCAGCTTTCAGGGTAACTCCTACAATGAGCAGTTCTTC. This codes for CASSFQGNSYNEQFF.

The CDR3 reads CSVARERTEAFF. The CDR3 region has the DNA TGCAGCGTTGCCAGGGAGCGCACTGAAGCTTTCTTT. The chain couples TRBV29-1 to TRBJ1-1; weak D call: TRBD1 (5 bases). The CDR3 length is 12 residues. Per germline, CDR1 SQVTM and CDR2 ANQGSEA. Trimming removed 4 bases at V and 4 bases at J, with 10 bases between.

This clonotype came up many times. V gene TRBV4-1 combines with J gene TRBJ2-2; a weak D match, TRBD2 (5 bases). Trimming stripped 4 bases from V and 1 base from J, with 13 bases between. Germline lookup yields CDR1 MGHRA and CDR2 YSYEKL. The CDR3 contains 16 residues. CDR3: CASSPTGSRNTGELFF. CDR3 nucleotides: TGCGCCAGCAGCCCCACGGGGAGCAGGAACACCGGGGAGCTGTTTTTT.

A note on this clonotype: A much bigger clone sits one base away, suggesting this may be a read error. J is TRBJ2-7 and V is TRBV5-1; TRBD1 agrees at 7 bases. The CDR3 has 12 amino acids. In germline, CDR1 is SGHRS, CDR2 YFSETQ. Trimming removed 8 bases from V and 5 bases from J; junction bases left unmatched: 7. CDR3 bases: TGCGCCAGTGGGACAGACGCTAACGAGCAGTACTTC. This encodes CASGTDANEQYF.

This clonotype was observed at least ten times. The V gene is TRBV4-1, the J gene TRBJ2-1; 9 bases are a match to TRBD1. Per the germline V gene, CDR1 is MGHRA and CDR2 is YSYEKL. V trimming: 2 bases; J trimming: 8 bases; junction bases outside the gene matches: 7. The CDR3 has 15 residues. The CDR3 region has the DNA TGCGCCAGCAGCCAACCGGGACAGGGAGTCCATGAGCAGTTCTTC. It yields the protein CASSQPGQGVHEQFF.

This clonotype turned up a few times. V is TRBV7-8 and J is TRBJ1-5; D remains unclear. Germline loops: CDR1 SGHVS, CDR2 FQNEAQ. V lost 2 bases and J 7 bases, leaving 12 bases between the germline ends. This CDR3 spans 14 amino acids. The CDR3 nucleotides are TGTGCCAGCAGCTTACTTGGCGAGGCCCAGCCCCAGCATTTT. Translating gives CASSLLGEAQPQHF.

This clonotype was recorded many times. The gene calls are TRBV19 and TRBJ2-1; 12 positions match TRBD2. The CDR3 extends over 15 amino acids. Trimming took 6 bases from V and 3 from J; bases not matched to a gene: 3. In germline, CDR1 is LNHDA, CDR2 SQIVND (reference sequence). The CDR3 loop reads CASSLGLAGYNEQFF. The CDR3 DNA reads TGTGCCAGTAGCTTGGGACTAGCGGGCTACAATGAGCAGTTCTTC.

The rearrangement joins TRBV18 to TRBJ2-1; D possibly corresponds to TRBD2 (7 bases). Trimming shortened V by 6 bases and J by 5 bases, and 14 bases separated the two germline ends. This CDR3 is 14 amino acids long. Per the germline V gene, CDR1 is KGHSH and CDR2 is LQKENI. The CDR3 here is CASSMGAGDNEQFF. In nucleotides, the CDR3 is TGTGCCAGCTCTATGGGGGCGGGAGACAATGAGCAGTTCTTC.

This clonotype has a count of ten or more. This sequence joins TRBV30 and TRBJ2-7; 9 nucleotides match TRBD1. Germline V gene lookup returns CDR1 GTSNPN and CDR2 SVGIG (reference sequence). The CDR3 has 13 residues. The V segment lost 3 bases and the J segment 11 bases; nucleotides outside the gene matches: 11. DNA for the CDR3: TGTGCCTGGAGCACCCGGGGACAGGGCATTAAGTACTTC. This sequence encodes CAWSTRGQGIKYF.

In its sample, this clonotype was seen a few times. The V call is TRBV12-3 or TRBV12-4, the J call TRBJ1-1; 7 bases align to TRBD1. The CDR3 covers 13 residues. J lost 3 bases, V lost 8 bases, and 6 bases had no gene match. In nucleotides, the CDR3 is TGTGCCAGCGCGACAGGGATCCACACTGAAGCTTTCTTT. Its translation is CASATGIHTEAFF.

This clonotype was counted a few times. The chain has TRBV30 and TRBJ2-7, with no clear D. CDR3 length: 14 amino acids. V gave up 0 bases and J gave up 1 base, with 10 bases separating them. CDR1 GTSNPN and CDR2 SVGIG come from the germline V gene (reference sequence). CDR3 amino acids: CAWSVGLTSYEQYF. The CDR3 DNA follows: TGTGCCTGGAGTGTAGGCCTTACTTCCTACGAGCAGTACTTC. Together with reference TRBV30 and TRBJ2-7, the CDR3 gives the full variable domain: SQTIHQWPATLVQPVGSPLSLECTVEGTSNPNLYWYRQAAGRGLQLLFYSVGIGQISSEVPQNLSASRPQDRQFILSSKKLLLSDSGFYLCAWSVGLTSYEQYFGPGTRLTVT.

This clonotype was seen a few times. Here the CDR3 reads CASSYEGGVGLGYTF. The CDR3 nucleotides are TGTGCCAGCAGTTACGAGGGTGGCGTAGGGCTTGGCTACACCTTC. The chain links TRBV6-2 or TRBV6-3 to TRBJ1-2; no firm D call. Germline V gene lookup returns CDR1 MNHEY and CDR2 SVGEGT. Trimming took off 2 bases at V and 7 bases at J, with 17 bases between the two ends. The CDR3 length is 15 residues.

The table lists this clonotype with a few counts. V is TRBV29-1 and J is TRBJ1-1, with TRBD1 matching 11 bases. The CDR3 has 14 amino acids. Germline-derived CDR1 and CDR2 are SQVTM and ANQGSEA. J gave up 4 bases and V 4 bases, and 5 bases lay outside the gene matches. CDR3 sequence (DNA): TGCAGCGTTGGTACGGACAGGGGGCTCACTGAAGCTTTCTTT. It codes for CSVGTDRGLTEAFF.

This clonotype was recorded a few times. This chain uses TRBV6-5 with TRBJ2-7; tentative D call: TRBD1 (6 bases). V gave up 6 bases and J gave up 2 bases, with 14 bases separating them. This CDR3 region has 14 residues. Germline V CDR1 and CDR2: MNHEY, SVGAGI. This CDR3 is CASRSDSLAYEQYF. The CDR3, as DNA: TGTGCCAGCAGATCGGACAGTCTCGCCTACGAGCAGTACTTC.

The rearrangement uses TRBV15 and TRBJ2-7, with TRBD1 matching over 8 bases. Trimming removed 5 bases from V and 5 bases from J; junction bases left unmatched: 5. The CDR3 runs to 13 residues. Germline CDR1 and CDR2: LNHNV and YYDKDF (reference sequence). CDR3 protein: CATSHNRGNEQYF. In DNA, the CDR3 is TGTGCCACCAGCCATAACAGGGGGAACGAGCAGTACTTC.

V is TRBV18 and J is TRBJ2-3; TRBD1 matches at 11 bases. The CDR3 runs 16 residues. Germline CDR1 and CDR2: KGHSH and LQKENI. V was pared by 4 bases and J by 6 bases, with 9 bases of the junction left unmatched. The CDR3 loop reads CASSLGQGASSDTQYF. DNA for the CDR3: TGTGCCAGCTCACTCGGACAGGGGGCATCTTCCGATACGCAGTATTTT.

The rearrangement uses TRBV6-1 and TRBJ2-1, with D unclear. This CDR3 region has 16 residues. Trimming shortened V by 2 bases and J by 6 bases, and 17 bases separated the two germline ends. Germline V gene sequence: CDR1 MNHNS, CDR2 SASEGT. CDR3 region: CASSESSGLSVNEQFF. The CDR3 DNA is TGTGCCAGCAGTGAATCGAGTGGGCTATCTGTCAATGAGCAGTTCTTC.

This clonotype has more than one count but fewer than ten. The J gene is TRBJ2-7, the V gene TRBV29-1; 9 nucleotides line up with TRBD1. The CDR3 totals 14 residues. Germline values: CDR1 SQVTM, CDR2 ANQGSEA. V gave up 2 bases and J gave up 2 bases; unmatched junction bases: 4. CDR3 sequence reads: CSVELGTGTYEQYF. The CDR3 DNA reads as TGCAGCGTTGAACTAGGGACAGGGACCTACGAGCAGTACTTC.

This clonotype was seen only a few times. This chain joins TRBV19 and TRBJ1-2; D is perhaps TRBD1 (6 bases). V lost 7 bases and J lost 5, with 17 bases in between. The CDR3 totals 14 residues. Germline V gene lookup returns CDR1 LNHDA and CDR2 SQIVND (reference sequence). Written as DNA, the CDR3 is TGTGCCAGTATTCGAACAGGGAGTCGGTATGGCTACACCTTC. It is translated as CASIRTGSRYGYTF.

V usage is TRBV29-1 and J usage is TRBJ2-3; D may be TRBD2 (5 bases). Deletions cut 5 bases from V and 0 bases from J, with 9 bases between. Germline values: CDR1 SQVTM, CDR2 ANQGSEA. This CDR3 has 13 residues. Here the CDR3 reads CSVKGGSTDTQYF. The CDR3 DNA reads as TGCAGCGTTAAGGGCGGGAGCACAGATACGCAGTATTTT.